This passage covers 25 T cell receptor beta chains from one sample sequenced in a study of blood T cell repertoires in COVID-19. The method was immunoSEQ multiplex PCR; TCRdb's version includes in-frame clones alone and lacks a portion of them. In the table there are some 290,000 clones, 81% of which are singletons. The sample consisted of peripheral blood. These receptors all come from a woman in her sixties or seventies with active or convalescent COVID-19.

This clone was found once. The chain has TRBV4-3 and TRBJ2-3; possible D gene TRBD2, 5 bases. The CDR3 has 17 residues. With 0 bases removed from V and 0 bases from J, the gap between germline ends came to 13 bases. CDR1 is LGHNA, CDR2 YSLEER, per germline. CDR3 sequence reads: CASSQDPPGFSTDTQYF. The CDR3 DNA reads TGCGCCAGCAGCCAAGATCCCCCGGGATTTAGCACAGATACGCAGTATTTT.

This chain connects TRBV7-8 to TRBJ2-2; possible D gene TRBD2, 5 bases. V lost 5 bases and J 7 bases, leaving 11 bases between the germline ends. CDR1 and CDR2 from the germline V gene are SGHVS and FQNEAQ. The CDR3 loop spans 13 amino acids. The CDR3 is CASSADYRGELFF. The DNA of the CDR3 is TGTGCCAGCAGCGCAGACTACCGCGGGGAGCTGTTTTTT.

V gene TRBV12-3 or TRBV12-4 combines with J gene TRBJ1-4; perhaps TRBD1 as D (5 bases). Trimming took off 8 bases at V and 10 bases at J, with 14 bases between the two ends. The CDR3 is 12 amino acids. The CDR3 bases are TGTGCCAGCTCAGGGTCCGAGGTAAAACTGTTTTTT. It specifies CASSGSEVKLFF.

V usage is TRBV19 and J usage is TRBJ1-1; perhaps TRBD1 as D (6 bases). Germline assignment: CDR1 LNHDA and CDR2 SQIVND (reference sequence). The length of the CDR3 is 14 residues. Trimming took 6 bases from V and 0 from J, leaving 11 bases between them. The CDR3 bases are TGTGCCAGTAGAGGGGGGGCTGTGAACACTGAAGCTTTCTTT. Protein sequence: CASRGGAVNTEAFF.

This sequence joins TRBV18 and TRBJ1-2; 10 nucleotides align to TRBD1. CDR3 length equals 16 residues. V shed 0 bases and J 4 bases; nucleotides not matched to a gene: 5. Germline CDR1 and CDR2: KGHSH and LQKENI. As DNA, the CDR3 is TGTGCCAGCTCACCACCGGAGACAGGGGGCCGCTATGGCTACACCTTC. This translates into CASSPPETGGRYGYTF.

This rearrangement joins TRBV7-6 to TRBJ1-1, with a tentative D call TRBD1 (6 bases). The V gene's germline CDR1 is SGHVS and CDR2 FNYEAQ. The CDR3 runs to 14 residues. Trimming pared 7 bases from V and 0 bases from J, leaving 12 bases between. This CDR3 is CASIPAGVNTEAFF. The CDR3 region has the DNA TGTGCCAGCATCCCGGCAGGGGTGAACACTGAAGCTTTCTTT.

The chain is built from TRBV28 and TRBJ2-2; 7 bases are a match to TRBD1. CDR1 is MDHEN, CDR2 SYDVKM, per germline. V shed 6 bases, J shed 5 bases, and the junction held 6 bases outside the gene matches. The CDR3 sequence is 14 residues long. The CDR3 region is CASRGGVGTGELFF. CDR3 sequence (DNA): TGTGCCAGCAGAGGGGGCGTAGGAACCGGGGAGCTGTTTTTT.

The chain is built from TRBV18 and TRBJ1-5, with D unclear. Germline values: CDR1 KGHSH, CDR2 LQKENI. This CDR3 comprises 14 residues. The ends were cut back, 5 bases at V and 7 bases at J, with 15 bases in the middle. CDR3 residues: CASSEGTKEQPQHF. CDR3 nucleotide sequence: TGTGCCAGCTCAGAGGGAACTAAGGAACAGCCCCAGCATTTT.

This clone was recorded a few times. The chain couples TRBV7-9 to TRBJ1-4; D is unclear. V lost 6 bases and J 0 bases, leaving 11 bases between the germline ends. The V gene's germline CDR1 is SEHNR and CDR2 FQNEAQ (reference sequence). This CDR3 spans 15 amino acids. CDR3 nucleotide sequence: TGTGCCAGCAGATTTGGAGGGTCAACTAATGAAAAACTGTTTTTT. Translation: CASRFGGSTNEKLFF.

The rearrangement links TRBV6-1 to TRBJ1-2; 7 bases line up with TRBD1. CDR3 length: 13 residues. Germline V gene data show CDR1 as MNHNS and CDR2 as SASEGT. Losses at the gene ends were 1 base for V and 10 bases for J; bases not matched to a gene: 6. CDR3 nucleotides: TGTGCCAGCAGTGAAGGCAGGGGGACCGACTACACCTTC. This gives the protein CASSEGRGTDYTF.

The chain recombines TRBV27 with TRBJ1-5; D is unresolved. V lost 3 bases, J lost 5 bases, and 11 bases lay in between. The V gene's germline CDR1 is MNHEY and CDR2 SMNVEV (reference sequence). The CDR3 runs 14 residues. CDR3 in amino acids: CASSLGSNYQPQHF. Here the CDR3 DNA reads TGTGCCAGCAGTTTGGGCAGCAATTATCAGCCCCAGCATTTT.

The table lists this clone with a count of one. The DNA for the CDR3 is TGTGCCAGCAGCTCACCTCCGGACAGGGCTGAAGCTTTCTTT. It is translated as CASSSPPDRAEAFF. The chain couples TRBV13 to TRBJ1-1; 8 nucleotides line up with TRBD1. Germline CDR1 is PRHDT and CDR2 is FYEKMQ (reference sequence). V lost 4 bases, J lost 6 bases, and 7 bases stayed unmatched. The CDR3 is 14 residues long.

The chain is built from TRBV6-5 and TRBJ1-2; no firm D call. CDR1 is MNHEY, CDR2 SVGAGI, per germline. Trimming removed 0 bases from V and 2 bases from J, with 13 bases in between. This CDR3 contains 16 residues. The CDR3 spells CASSYSEWTGNYGYTF. CDR3 bases: TGTGCCAGCAGTTACTCAGAATGGACGGGGAACTATGGCTACACCTTC.

This clone has more than one count but fewer than ten. The chain combines TRBV2 with TRBJ2-3; tentative D call: TRBD1 (6 bases). V was shortened by 5 bases and J by 2 bases, with 11 bases between the two germline ends. The CDR3 has 14 residues. CDR1 is SNHLY, CDR2 FYNNEI, per germline. The CDR3 DNA sequence: TGTGCCAGCAGTCTCCGGGACACCACAGATACGCAGTATTTT. Residues: CASSLRDTTDTQYF.

The gene calls are TRBV5-1 and TRBJ2-1; D possibly corresponds to TRBD2 (7 bases). CDR3 length equals 15 residues. Per the germline V gene, CDR1 is SGHRS and CDR2 is YFSETQ. V lost 5 bases, J lost 3 bases, and 15 bases lay in between. The CDR3 loop is CASRTGGGGYNEQFF. CDR3 nucleotide sequence: TGCGCCAGCAGGACCGGGGGAGGGGGCTACAATGAGCAGTTCTTC.

The chain carries TRBV19 and TRBJ1-1; D gene unclear. This CDR3 is 14 amino acids long. V gave up 5 bases and J gave up 3 bases, with 13 bases separating them. The germline CDR1 and CDR2 sequences are LNHDA and SQIVND (reference sequence). The CDR3 DNA follows: TGTGCCAGTAGTTTGAGGGTCGGGGACACTGAAGCTTTCTTT. As protein: CASSLRVGDTEAFF.

The chain combines TRBV5-5 with TRBJ2-3; 7 nucleotides match TRBD1. Trimming took 4 bases from V and 1 from J; bases not matched to a gene: 6. The CDR3 totals 15 residues. Looked up from germline, CDR1 is SGHKS and CDR2 is YYEKEE (reference sequence). The DNA of the CDR3 is TGTGCCAGCAGCCCGGGACAGTTTGGCACAGATACGCAGTATTTT. Translation gives CASSPGQFGTDTQYF.

The chain combines TRBV7-3 with TRBJ2-3; 10 bases fit TRBD2. This CDR3 has 16 amino acids. Germline-derived CDR1 and CDR2 are SGHTA and FQGTGA. After removal of 0 bases from V and 5 bases from J, the junction contained 5 bases not matched to a gene. The CDR3 spells CASSLTAGGPGDTQYF. CDR3 nucleotide sequence: TGTGCCAGCAGCTTAACAGCGGGGGGGCCGGGAGATACGCAGTATTTT. The variable domain in full, with the rest retrieved from reference TRBV7-3 and TRBJ2-3, is GAGVSQTPSNKVTEKGKYVELRCDPISGHTALYWYRQSLGQGPEFLIYFQGTGAADDSGLPNDRFFAVRPEGSVSTLKIQRTERGDSAVYLCASSLTAGGPGDTQYFGPGTRLTVL.

The rearrangement links TRBV7-2 to TRBJ2-4; D may be TRBD2 (6 bases). The CDR3 is 17 residues long. Germline CDR1 reads SGHTA; CDR2 reads FQGNSA. Deletions cut 1 base from V and 7 bases from J, with 20 bases between. In DNA form, the CDR3 reads TGTGCCAGCAGCTTAGGGGGGGTAGGGGCCGAGGAGAACATTCAGTACTTC. This translates into CASSLGGVGAEENIQYF.

The chain has TRBV19 and TRBJ1-5; the match to TRBD1 covers 11 bases. The germline V gene encodes CDR1 LNHDA and CDR2 SQIVND (reference sequence). V lost 6 bases, J lost 4 bases, and 5 bases stayed unmatched. The CDR3 sequence is 15 residues long. CDR3: CASSPGTGGNQPQHF. The CDR3 DNA reads TGTGCCAGTAGCCCTGGGACAGGGGGGAATCAGCCCCAGCATTTT.

The gene calls are TRBV5-8 and TRBJ2-3; 13 bases align to TRBD2. The V segment lost 0 bases and the J segment 1 base; nucleotides outside the gene matches: 2. CDR3 size: 17 residues. Per the germline V gene, CDR1 is SGHTS and CDR2 is YDEGEE. The CDR3 DNA is TGTGCCAGCAGCTTGGGACTAGCGGGGGGCCGCACAGATACGCAGTATTTT. This codes for CASSLGLAGGRTDTQYF.

This chain connects TRBV7-6 to TRBJ1-5; D gene unclear. The length of the CDR3 is 13 residues. Germline CDR1 and CDR2: SGHVS and FNYEAQ. Trimming removed 4 bases from V and 4 bases from J, with 8 bases in between. The chain's CDR3 is CASSYGPNQPQHF. The CDR3 DNA follows: TGTGCCAGCAGCTATGGGCCTAATCAGCCCCAGCATTTT.

The V call is TRBV27, the J call TRBJ2-7, with 8 bases fitting TRBD1. V shed 5 bases, J shed 0 bases, and the junction held 6 bases outside the gene matches. Per germline, CDR1 MNHEY and CDR2 SMNVEV (reference sequence). This CDR3 is built from 15 residues. CDR3 amino acids: CASSRTGLLSYEQYF. CDR3 nucleotide sequence: TGTGCCAGCAGTAGGACAGGGCTGCTCTCCTACGAGCAGTACTTC.

V gene TRBV11-3 combines with J gene TRBJ1-1, with 7 nucleotides matching TRBD1. Germline V gene sequence: CDR1 SGHNT, CDR2 YENEEA. The CDR3 is made up of 13 amino acids. Trimming cost V 7 bases and J 7 bases; bases outside gene matches: 9. DNA for the CDR3: TGTGCCAGCATCCTCCCGGGACAGATTGAAGCTTTCTTT. It encodes CASILPGQIEAFF. Filled out from reference TRBV11-3 and TRBJ1-1, the complete variable domain reads EAGVVQSPRYKIIEKKQPVAFWCNPISGHNTLYWYLQNLGQGPELLIRYENEEAVDDSQLPKDRFSAERLKGVDSTLKIQPAELGDSAVYLCASILPGQIEAFFGQGTRLTVV.

This chain links TRBV7-2 with TRBJ1-2; TRBD1 aligns across 10 bases. This CDR3 comprises 15 residues. Germline trimming cut 3 bases from V and 6 bases from J; bases unmatched to any gene: 7. Germline-derived CDR1 and CDR2 are SGHTA and FQGNSA. DNA for the CDR3: TGTGCCAGCAGCTTTGCGGGGACAGGGGAAAATGGCTACACCTTC. This codes for CASSFAGTGENGYTF.